The T cell receptor (beta chain) described here comes from a study of beta chain features in type 1 diabetes. Findings and limits, study-wide: In comparison with healthy donors, patients had naive, central memory and Treg TCRB repertoires that appeared more similar. Lower insertion and higher deletion counts appeared at VDJ junctions in type 1 diabetes patients. Researchers report that Type 1 diabetes patients had moderately but significantly shorter TCRB CDR3s across all four CD4+ subsets.

Blood was collected once per donor into heparin, averaging about 100 mL. Based on CD45RO/CCR7/CD25/CD127/CD95/CD27, CD4+ regulatory, stem cell-like memory, naive and central memory cells were sorted. Germline V gene sequence: CDR1 GTSNPN, CDR2 SVGIG (reference sequence). CDR3 size: 12 residues. Reverse transcribing all isolated RNA meant expressed TCRB transcripts were sequenced. Generated by immunoSEQ multiplex PCR, the TCRdb table keeps only in-frame clones and is missing some. The sample includes fewer than 400,000 clones, over 7% of them seen just once. A remark on this clone: Its antigen is not known.

The rearrangement joins TRBV30 to TRBJ2-7, with D perhaps TRBD1 (6 bases). The end of the DNA is better explained by TRBJ2-5, so the J call may be wrong. The sequenced sample was central memory CD4+ T cells from blood. The clonotype originates from a man aged 30 to 45 with type 1 diabetes. The CDR3 spells CAWSGQVGTQYF. The CDR3 bases are TGTGCCTGGAGTGGACAGGTCGGGACCCAGTACTTC.